This T cell receptor (beta chain) was identified during a study of T-cell memory formation after mild COVID-19. Study-level points and caveats: Several responding clones turned up in pre-infection memory, indicating that cross-reactive memory may have taken part.

TCRdb reanalysed the 5' RACE reads using MiXCR and keeps one entry per CDR3 protein. Among around 130,000 distinct CDR3 sequences listed, around 15% were seen once. This clonotype was picked up a small number of times. What it recognizes is unknown. The specimen sequenced was PBMCs or a T cell subset sorted from them (not recorded which). This TCR was sampled from an adult woman who had mild COVID-19 (a few samples of this study predate the infection). Cell type and time point are not known.

Here the CDR3 DNA reads TGCAGTGCTAGAGATACCCTGGGACTAGCAGATACGCAGTATTTT. It specifies CSARDTLGLADTQYF. The V call is TRBV20-1, the J call TRBJ2-3; TRBD2 aligns across 8 bases. There are 15 residues in the CDR3. CDR1 and CDR2 (germline): DFQATT, SNEGSKA (reference sequence). V dropped 0 bases and J dropped 4; count of bases not matched to a gene: 6.